The T cell receptor beta chain under discussion was sequenced for a study of blood T cells in healthy people across ages. General study results and limits: Possibly confounding the expanded clonotype changes was the fact that donor CMV status was unknown. Diversity estimated from one million T cells was considered an underestimate. TCR beta diversity per million T cells fell roughly linearly with age.

Through a sample-barcoded 5' primer and a J-beta primer mix, a second PCR was run for about 7 to 12 cycles. Each CDR3 protein gets one entry after TCRdb re-called the 5' RACE reads with MiXCR. Found here are under 850,000 distinct CDR3 sequences, roughly 35% of them singletons; the top ten hold 10% to 15%. Note on this clonotype: Its specificity is unknown.

Trimming left V 0 bases short and J 8 bases short, with 16 bases between. CDR3 length: 14 amino acids. From germline, CDR1 is DFQATT and CDR2 SNEGSKA (reference sequence). What was sequenced was blood. This chain joins TRBV20-1 and TRBJ1-2; weak D call: TRBD1 (6 bases). This receptor was identified in a young man in good health. As DNA, the CDR3 is TGCAGTGCTAGAGATCCCCGGGGGCGCAGGGGCTACACCTTC. Translation: CSARDPRGRRGYTF.